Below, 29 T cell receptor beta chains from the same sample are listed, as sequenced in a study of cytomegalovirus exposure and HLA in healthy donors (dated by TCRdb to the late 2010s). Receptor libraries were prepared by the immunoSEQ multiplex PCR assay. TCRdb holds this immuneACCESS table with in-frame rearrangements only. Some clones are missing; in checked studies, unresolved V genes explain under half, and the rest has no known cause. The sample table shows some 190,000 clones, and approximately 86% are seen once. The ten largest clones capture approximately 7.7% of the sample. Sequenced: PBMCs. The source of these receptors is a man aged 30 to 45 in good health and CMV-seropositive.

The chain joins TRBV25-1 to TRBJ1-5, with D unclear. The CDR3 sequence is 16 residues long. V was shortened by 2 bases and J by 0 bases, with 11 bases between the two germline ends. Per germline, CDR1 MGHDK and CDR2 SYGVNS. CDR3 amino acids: CASSEIRNRSNQPQHF. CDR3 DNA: TGTGCCAGCAGTGAAATTAGGAACCGTAGCAATCAGCCCCAGCATTTT.

CDR3: CASSQDERGYYEQYF. The CDR3 nucleotides are TGCGCCAGCAGCCAAGATGAGAGGGGCTACTACGAGCAGTACTTC. This chain joins TRBV4-1 and TRBJ2-7, with D perhaps being TRBD1 or TRBD2 (5 bases each). Trimming removed 0 bases from V and 3 bases from J, with 12 bases in between. Germline loops: CDR1 MGHRA, CDR2 YSYEKL. This CDR3 spans 15 amino acids.

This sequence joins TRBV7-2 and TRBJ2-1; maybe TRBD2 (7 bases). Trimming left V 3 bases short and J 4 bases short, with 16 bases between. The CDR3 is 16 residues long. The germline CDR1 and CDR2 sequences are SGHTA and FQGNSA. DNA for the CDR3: TGTGCCAGCAGCTTTGCCGGCGGGGGCCTTTACAATGAGCAGTTCTTC. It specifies CASSFAGGGLYNEQFF.

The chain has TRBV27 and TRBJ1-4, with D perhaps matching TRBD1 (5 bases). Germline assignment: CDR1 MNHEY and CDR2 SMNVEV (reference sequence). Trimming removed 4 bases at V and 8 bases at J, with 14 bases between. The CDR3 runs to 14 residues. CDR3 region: CASSWDPMVEKLFF. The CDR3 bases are TGTGCCAGCAGTTGGGACCCTATGGTGGAAAAACTGTTTTTT.

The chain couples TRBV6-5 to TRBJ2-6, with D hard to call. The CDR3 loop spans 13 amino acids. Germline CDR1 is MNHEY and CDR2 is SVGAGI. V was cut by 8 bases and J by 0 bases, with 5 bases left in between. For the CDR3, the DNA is TGTGCCAGCCTGAACTCTGGGGCCAACGTCCTGACTTTC. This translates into CASLNSGANVLTF.

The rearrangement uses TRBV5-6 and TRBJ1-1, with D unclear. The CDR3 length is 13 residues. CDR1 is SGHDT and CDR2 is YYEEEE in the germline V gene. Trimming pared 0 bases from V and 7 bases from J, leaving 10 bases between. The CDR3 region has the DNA TGTGCCAGCAGCTTGGCCATCACCTTTGAAGCTTTCTTT. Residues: CASSLAITFEAFF.

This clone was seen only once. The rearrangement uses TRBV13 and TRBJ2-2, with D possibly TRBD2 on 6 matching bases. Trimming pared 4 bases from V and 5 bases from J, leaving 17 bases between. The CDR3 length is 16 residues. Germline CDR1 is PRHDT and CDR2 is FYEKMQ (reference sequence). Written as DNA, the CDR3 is TGTGCCAGCAGCTCTCTAGCGCTATCGGGGACCGGGGAGCTGTTTTTT. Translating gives CASSSLALSGTGELFF.

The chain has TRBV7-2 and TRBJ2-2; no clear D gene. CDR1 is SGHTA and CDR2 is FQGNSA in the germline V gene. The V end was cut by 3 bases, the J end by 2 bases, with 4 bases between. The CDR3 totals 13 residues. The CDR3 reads CASSFANTGELFF. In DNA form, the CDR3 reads TGTGCCAGCAGCTTCGCTAACACCGGGGAGCTGTTTTTT.

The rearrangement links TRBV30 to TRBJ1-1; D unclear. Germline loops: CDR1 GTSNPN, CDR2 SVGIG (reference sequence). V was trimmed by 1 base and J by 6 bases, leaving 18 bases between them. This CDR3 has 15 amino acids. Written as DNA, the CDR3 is TGTGCCTGGAGTGCCTCAATAGATGTACGGGCTGAAGCTTTCTTT. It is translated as CAWSASIDVRAEAFF.

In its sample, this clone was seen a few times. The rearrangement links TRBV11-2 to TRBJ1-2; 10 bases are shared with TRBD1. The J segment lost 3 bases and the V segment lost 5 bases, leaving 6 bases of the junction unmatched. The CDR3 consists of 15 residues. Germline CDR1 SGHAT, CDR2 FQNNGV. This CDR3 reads CASSPGQGIDYGYTF. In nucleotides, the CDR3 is TGTGCCAGCAGCCCGGGACAGGGGATTGACTATGGCTACACCTTC.

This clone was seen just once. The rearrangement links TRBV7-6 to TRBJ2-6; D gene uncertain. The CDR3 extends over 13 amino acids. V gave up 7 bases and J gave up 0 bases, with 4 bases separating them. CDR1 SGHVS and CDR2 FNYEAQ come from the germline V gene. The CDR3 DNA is TGTGCCAGCACCTTCTCTGGGGCCAACGTCCTGACTTTC. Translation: CASTFSGANVLTF.

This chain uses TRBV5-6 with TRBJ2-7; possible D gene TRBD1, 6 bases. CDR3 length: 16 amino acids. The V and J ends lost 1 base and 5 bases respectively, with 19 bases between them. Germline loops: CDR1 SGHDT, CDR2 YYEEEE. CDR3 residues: CASSLWDAVRGHEQYF. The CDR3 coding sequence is TGTGCCAGCAGCTTGTGGGACGCGGTCAGGGGCCACGAGCAGTACTTC.

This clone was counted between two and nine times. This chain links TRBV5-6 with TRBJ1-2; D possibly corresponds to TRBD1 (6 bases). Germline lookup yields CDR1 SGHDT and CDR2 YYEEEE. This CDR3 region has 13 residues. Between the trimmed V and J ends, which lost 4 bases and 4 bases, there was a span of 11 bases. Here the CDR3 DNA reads TGTGCCAGCAGCCAGGGGTTTCGCTATGGCTACACCTTC. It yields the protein CASSQGFRYGYTF.

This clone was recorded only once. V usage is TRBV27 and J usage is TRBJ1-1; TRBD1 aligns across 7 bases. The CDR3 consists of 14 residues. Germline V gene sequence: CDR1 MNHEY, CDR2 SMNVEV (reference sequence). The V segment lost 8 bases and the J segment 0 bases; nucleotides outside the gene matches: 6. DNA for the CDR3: TGTGCCAGCTACCTACAGGGGATGAACACTGAAGCTTTCTTT. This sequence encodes CASYLQGMNTEAFF.

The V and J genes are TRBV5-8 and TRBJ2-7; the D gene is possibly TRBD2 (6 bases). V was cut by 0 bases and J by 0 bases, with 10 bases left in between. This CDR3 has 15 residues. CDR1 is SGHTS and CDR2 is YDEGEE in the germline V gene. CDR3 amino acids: CASSLDGGLSYEQYF. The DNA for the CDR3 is TGTGCCAGCAGCTTGGATGGAGGGCTCTCCTACGAGCAGTACTTC.

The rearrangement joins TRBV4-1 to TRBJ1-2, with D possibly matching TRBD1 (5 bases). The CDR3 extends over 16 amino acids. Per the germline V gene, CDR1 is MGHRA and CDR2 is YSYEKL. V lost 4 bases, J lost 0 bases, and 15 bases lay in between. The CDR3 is CASSPGGSGANYGYTF. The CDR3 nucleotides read TGCGCCAGCAGCCCTGGGGGGAGTGGAGCTAACTATGGCTACACCTTC.

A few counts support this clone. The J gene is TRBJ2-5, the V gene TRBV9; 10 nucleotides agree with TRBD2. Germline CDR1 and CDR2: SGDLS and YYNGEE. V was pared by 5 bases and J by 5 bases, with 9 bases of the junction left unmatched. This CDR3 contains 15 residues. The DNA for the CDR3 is TGTGCCAGCAGTGGGGGGAGCGGGAGGGCGGAGACCCAGTACTTC. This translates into CASSGGSGRAETQYF.

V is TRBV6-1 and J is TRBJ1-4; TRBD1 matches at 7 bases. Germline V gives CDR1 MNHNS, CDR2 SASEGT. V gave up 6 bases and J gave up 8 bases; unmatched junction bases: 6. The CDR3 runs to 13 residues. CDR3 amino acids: CASRGTALEKLFF. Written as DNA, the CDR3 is TGTGCCAGCAGAGGGACAGCCTTAGAAAAACTGTTTTTT.

The CDR3 nucleotides are TGTGCCAGCAGTTATTTGACAGGGGGAAATGAAGCTTTCTTT. Amino acid sequence: CASSYLTGGNEAFF. This chain uses TRBV6-6 with TRBJ1-1, with TRBD1 matching over 9 bases. CDR1 and CDR2 (germline): MNHNY, SVGAGI (reference sequence). This CDR3 spans 14 amino acids. The ends lost 3 bases at V and 7 bases at J; junction bases unmatched: 6.

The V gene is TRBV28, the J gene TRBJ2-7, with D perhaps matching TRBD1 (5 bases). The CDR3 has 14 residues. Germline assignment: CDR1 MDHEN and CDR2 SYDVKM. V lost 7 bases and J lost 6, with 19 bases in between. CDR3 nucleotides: TGTGCCAGCACCAGCCGCCGGACAACCCTCGAGCAGTACTTC. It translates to CASTSRRTTLEQYF.

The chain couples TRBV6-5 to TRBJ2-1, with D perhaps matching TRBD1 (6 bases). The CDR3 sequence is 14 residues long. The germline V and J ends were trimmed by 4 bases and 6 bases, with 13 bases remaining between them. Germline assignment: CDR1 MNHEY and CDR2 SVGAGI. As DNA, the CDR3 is TGTGCCAGCAGTTCCGTGACAGGTGTCAATGAGCAGTTCTTC. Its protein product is CASSSVTGVNEQFF.

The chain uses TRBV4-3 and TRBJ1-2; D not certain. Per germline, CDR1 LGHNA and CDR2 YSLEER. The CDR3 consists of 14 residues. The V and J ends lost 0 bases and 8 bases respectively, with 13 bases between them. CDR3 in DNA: TGCGCCAGCAGCCAAGATCCAAGGGCCACGGGCTACACCTTC. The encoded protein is CASSQDPRATGYTF.

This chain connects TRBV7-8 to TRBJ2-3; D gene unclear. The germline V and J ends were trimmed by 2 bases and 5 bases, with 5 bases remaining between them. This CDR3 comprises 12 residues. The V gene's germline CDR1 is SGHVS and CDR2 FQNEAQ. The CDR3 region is CASSLPLDTQYF. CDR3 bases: TGTGCCAGCAGCTTACCGTTAGATACGCAGTATTTT.

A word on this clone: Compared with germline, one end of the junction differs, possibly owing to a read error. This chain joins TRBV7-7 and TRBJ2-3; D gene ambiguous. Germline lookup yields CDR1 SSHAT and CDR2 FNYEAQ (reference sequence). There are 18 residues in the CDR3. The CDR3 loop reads CASSLGRTGVPSADTQYF. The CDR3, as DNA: TGTGCTAGCAGCTTGGGCAGGACGGGCGTTCCGAGTGCAGATACGCAGTATTTT.

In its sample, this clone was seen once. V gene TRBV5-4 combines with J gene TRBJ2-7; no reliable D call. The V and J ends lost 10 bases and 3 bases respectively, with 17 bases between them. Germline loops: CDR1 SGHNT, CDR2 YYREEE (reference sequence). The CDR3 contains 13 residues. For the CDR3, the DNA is TGTGCCCCTCCAGCCTCCCCCTACTACGAGCAGTACTTC. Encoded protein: CAPPASPYYEQYF.

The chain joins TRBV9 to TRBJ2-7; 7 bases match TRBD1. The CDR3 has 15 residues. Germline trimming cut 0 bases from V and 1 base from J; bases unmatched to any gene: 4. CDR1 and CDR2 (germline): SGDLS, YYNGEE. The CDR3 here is CASSVDGTASYEQYF. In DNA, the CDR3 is TGTGCCAGCAGCGTAGACGGGACAGCATCCTACGAGCAGTACTTC.

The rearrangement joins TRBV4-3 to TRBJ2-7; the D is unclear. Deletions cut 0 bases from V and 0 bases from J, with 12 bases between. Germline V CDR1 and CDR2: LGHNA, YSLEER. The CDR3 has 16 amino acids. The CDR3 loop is CASSQDVGAGSYEQYF. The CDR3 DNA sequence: TGCGCCAGCAGCCAAGATGTAGGCGCTGGCTCCTACGAGCAGTACTTC.

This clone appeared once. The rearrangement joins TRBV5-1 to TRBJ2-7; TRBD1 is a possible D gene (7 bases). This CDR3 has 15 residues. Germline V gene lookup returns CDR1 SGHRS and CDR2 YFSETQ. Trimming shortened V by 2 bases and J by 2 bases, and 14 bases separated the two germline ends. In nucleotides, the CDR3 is TGCGCCAGCAGCTTTGAAGGCAGGGGGGCCTACGAGCAGTACTTC. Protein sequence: CASSFEGRGAYEQYF.

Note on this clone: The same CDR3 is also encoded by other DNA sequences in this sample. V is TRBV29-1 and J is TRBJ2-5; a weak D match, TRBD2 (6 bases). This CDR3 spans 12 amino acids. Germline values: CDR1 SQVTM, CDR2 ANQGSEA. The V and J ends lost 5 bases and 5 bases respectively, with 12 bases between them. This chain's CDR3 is CSVPTSGETQYF. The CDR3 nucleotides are TGCAGCGTTCCTACAAGCGGGGAGACCCAGTACTTC.